Given below is one T cell receptor beta chain in context. Its antigen is currently unknown. The data stem from a study of OX40 agonist ivuxolimab in advanced cancers. Points from the study as a whole: At 0.1 to 3.0 mg/kg and by week 6, CD4+ and CD8+ T cells in the blood had expanded clonally.

This CDR3 has 13 residues. Germline CDR1 SGHTA, CDR2 FQGNSA. V was trimmed by 4 bases and J by 6 bases, leaving 10 bases between them. Assay used: immunoSEQ multiplex PCR; TCRdb lists only in-frame clones, some missing. The sample consists of about 80,000 clones, more than 75% of them appearing once. The TCR was taken from an adult with an advanced solid tumor such as melanoma, head and neck, liver or kidney cancer. The rearrangement uses TRBV7-2 and TRBJ2-1; no clear D. The sequencing used CD4+ or CD8+ T cells sorted from blood, collected in a trial of the OX40 agonist ivuxolimab. The CDR3 spells CASSSSITNEQFF. The CDR3 DNA sequence: TGTGCCAGCAGCTCCTCCATAACCAATGAGCAGTTCTTC.